The text below deals with one T cell receptor (beta chain). No antigen is known for it. Libraries were prepared by immunoSEQ multiplex PCR; TCRdb keeps only in-frame clonotypes and omits some of them. In the table there are roughly 75,000 clones, approximately 94% of which are singletons. This sample stems from a study of cytomegalovirus exposure and HLA in healthy donors. Across the study: Both the approximately 120 validation repertoires and the 500 to 700 first-cohort repertoires used the same platform, as reported by a later analysis.

Overall study findings and caveats: Cytomegalovirus status was reportedly diagnosed by the classifier with high sensitivity and specificity.

Deletions cut 4 bases from V and 8 bases from J, with 15 bases between. The CDR3 extends over 14 amino acids. The germline V gene encodes CDR1 MRHNA and CDR2 SNTAGT. The sequenced material came from PBMCs. This clonotype was sampled from a man between 18 and 29 years old in good health and CMV-seropositive. This chain connects TRBV6-4 to TRBJ2-4, with unresolved D. CDR3 in amino acids: CASSGTKDADIQYF. CDR3 DNA sequence: TGTGCCAGCAGTGGCACTAAAGATGCGGACATTCAGTACTTC.